These 7 T cell receptor beta chains originate from one sample sequenced in a study of blood T cells in healthy people across ages. For the second PCR, which ran for roughly 6 to 11 cycles, a sample-barcoded 5' primer and a J-beta primer mix were used. TCRdb reprocessed the 5' RACE reads via MiXCR and lists one record per CDR3 protein. This table has around 800,000 distinct CDR3 sequences, 20% to 30% appearing once. The data were also submitted as part of a second study, on T cells of mothers and their children.

The sequenced sample consisted of blood. All receptors derive from a boy aged 5-17 years in good health.

This clonotype was observed at least ten times. This chain uses TRBV2 with TRBJ2-7, with D possibly TRBD1 on 5 matching bases. V lost 5 bases and J 5 bases, leaving 19 bases between the germline ends. In germline, CDR1 is SNHLY, CDR2 FYNNEI. This CDR3 comprises 15 residues. CDR3 region: CASSRKSGLRDEQYF. For the CDR3, the DNA is TGTGCCAGCAGTCGGAAGTCAGGGCTTCGAGACGAGCAGTACTTC.

This clonotype appeared once. The chain links TRBV10-2 to TRBJ1-1; D is unclear. Trimming stripped 3 bases from V and 1 base from J, with 6 bases between. The V gene's germline CDR1 is WSHSY and CDR2 SAAADI. The CDR3 has 13 amino acids. The CDR3 bases are TGCGCCAGCAGTGATTATGGGAACACTGAAGCTTTCTTT. This sequence encodes CASSDYGNTEAFF.

This clonotype was seen just once. This chain joins TRBV7-9 and TRBJ1-6; weak D call: TRBD1 (6 bases). V was clipped by 2 bases and J by 8 bases, with 16 bases between them. The CDR3 is 16 residues long. Germline assignment: CDR1 SEHNR and CDR2 FQNEAQ (reference sequence). The CDR3 sequence: CASSLTGQLLHSPLHF. In DNA, the CDR3 is TGTGCCAGCAGCTTAACCGGACAGTTATTACATTCACCCCTCCACTTT.

This clonotype has a handful of counts. This chain joins TRBV6-5 and TRBJ2-5; a possible D gene is TRBD1 (8 bases). V lost 7 bases to trimming and J lost 1 base, with 16 bases between them. The CDR3 has 15 amino acids. In germline, CDR1 is MNHEY, CDR2 SVGAGI. The CDR3 reads CASINRGGLQETQYF. CDR3 DNA: TGTGCCAGCATCAACAGGGGGGGCCTCCAAGAGACCCAGTACTTC.

The sample holds a few counts of this clonotype. The chain is built from TRBV30 and TRBJ2-5; D may correspond to TRBD1 or TRBD2 (7 bases each). Judging by the DNA end, TRBJ2-7 fits better; the J call may be wrong. This CDR3 is 14 amino acids long. From germline, CDR1 is GTSNPN and CDR2 SVGIG (reference sequence). Here the CDR3 reads CAWSEQGGIYEQYF. The CDR3 nucleotides read TGTGCCTGGAGTGAGCAGGGGGGGATCTACGAGCAGTACTTC.

The V and J genes are TRBV7-8 and TRBJ2-7, with D possibly being TRBD1 (5 bases). This CDR3 region has 13 residues. CDR1 SGHVS and CDR2 FQNEAQ come from the germline V gene. V shed 6 bases and J shed 5 bases, with 14 bases lying between them. The chain's CDR3 is CASRGRVRDEQYF. As DNA, the CDR3 is TGTGCCAGCAGAGGCAGGGTACGGGACGAGCAGTACTTC.

This clonotype was observed a few times. The chain carries TRBV20-1 and TRBJ1-1; possible D gene TRBD1, 6 bases. The CDR3 extends over 14 amino acids. Germline CDR1 is DFQATT and CDR2 is SNEGSKA (reference sequence). V gave up 6 bases and J gave up 3 bases, with 17 bases separating them. DNA of the CDR3: TGCAGTGCACCCGGGTGGGGGGCAGACACTGAAGCTTTCTTT. Encoded protein: CSAPGWGADTEAFF.